A selection of T cell receptor beta chains follows, all from one sample in a study of blood T cell repertoires in COVID-19. Assay: immunoSEQ multiplex PCR; the TCRdb copy retains only in-frame clones and omits some. The sample consists of about 18,000 clones, more than 70% of them appearing once. Sequenced sample: PBMCs or T cells enriched from blood (not recorded which). Every receptor here comes from a woman in her twenties or thirties who had recovered from COVID-19. The CDR3 runs from the conserved cysteine through the conserved F or W. Fields, in order: CDR3 DNA, CDR3 protein, clone size, J gene, V gene, CDR3 length, D gene. A D gene is named only where the DNA matches it firmly. Some rows have no size entry. The others give once, few or many, or a class for an expanded clone.

CDR3nt: TGTGCCAGCAGTGAAAAGAGGCAGGGTGGGTTAGAGAACACCGGGGAGCTGTTTTTT
CDR3aa: CASSEKRQGGLENTGELFF
abundance: NA
j_gene: TRBJ2-2
v_gene: TRBV6-4
len: 19
d_gene: NA

CDR3nt: TGTGCCACCAGTGAGACAACAGGGGGCCGTCAGTACTTC
CDR3aa: CATSETTGGRQYF
abundance: NA
j_gene: TRBJ2-4
v_gene: TRBV24-1
len: 13
d_gene: TRBD1

CDR3nt: TGTGCCAGCAGTTTCGAACCGACTAGAATGAGTGACGAGCAGTACTTC
CDR3aa: CASSFEPTRMSDEQYF
abundance: NA
j_gene: TRBJ2-7
v_gene: TRBV28
len: 16
d_gene: NA

CDR3nt: TGTGCCAGCAGTTACCGAGGGGGTATAAACACTGAAGCTTTCTTT
CDR3aa: CASSYRGGINTEAFF
abundance: NA
j_gene: TRBJ1-1
v_gene: TRBV6-2/TRBV6-3
len: 15
d_gene: NA

CDR3nt: TGTGCCAGCAGACCACAGGGGCTTAATTCACCCCTCCACTTT
CDR3aa: CASRPQGLNSPLHF
abundance: NA
j_gene: TRBJ1-6
v_gene: TRBV6-1
len: 14
d_gene: TRBD1

CDR3nt: TGCGCCAGCAGCCAAGATAACTGGAGCAATCAGCCCCAGCATTTT
CDR3aa: CASSQDNWSNQPQHF
abundance: NA
j_gene: TRBJ1-5
v_gene: TRBV4-3
len: 15
d_gene: NA

CDR3nt: TGCGCCAGCAGCCAAGACGGACTAGCGGGGGGGCCCGGGTCCTACAATGAGCAGTTCTTC
CDR3aa: CASSQDGLAGGPGSYNEQFF
abundance: NA
j_gene: TRBJ2-1
v_gene: TRBV4-3
len: 20
d_gene: TRBD2

CDR3nt: TGTGCCAGCAGCTCCCCAGGGTCCGCTAATGAAAAACTGTTTTTT
CDR3aa: CASSSPGSANEKLFF
abundance: NA
j_gene: TRBJ1-4
v_gene: TRBV5-4
len: 15
d_gene: NA

CDR3nt: TGTGCCAGCAGTCAGGAAGTCGCTGGAAACACCATATATTTT
CDR3aa: CASSQEVAGNTIYF
abundance: once
j_gene: TRBJ1-3
v_gene: TRBV7-9
len: 14
d_gene: NA

CDR3nt: TGTGCCAGCAGCTCCCGGGAGAGACGCGATGAGCAGTTCTTC
CDR3aa: CASSSRERRDEQFF
abundance: NA
j_gene: TRBJ2-1
v_gene: TRBV7-2
len: 14
d_gene: NA

CDR3nt: TGTGCCAGCAGGACACTAGTCAATGAGCAGTTCTTC
CDR3aa: CASRTLVNEQFF
abundance: NA
j_gene: TRBJ2-1
v_gene: TRBV12-3/TRBV12-4
len: 12
d_gene: NA

CDR3nt: TGTGCCAGCACCCGGGGGGGCGGGGATACGCAGTATTTT
CDR3aa: CASTRGGGDTQYF
abundance: NA
j_gene: TRBJ2-3
v_gene: TRBV2
len: 13
d_gene: TRBD2

CDR3nt: TGTGCCAGTAGTCCCAAGCGGGGAGCACTTTACAATGAGCAGTTCTTC
CDR3aa: CASSPKRGALYNEQFF
abundance: NA
j_gene: TRBJ2-1
v_gene: TRBV19
len: 16
d_gene: TRBD2

CDR3nt: TGTGCCAGCAGTCGTCAGGACAGGGGCTCCTACGAGCAGTACTTC
CDR3aa: CASSRQDRGSYEQYF
abundance: NA
j_gene: TRBJ2-7
v_gene: TRBV6-1
len: 15
d_gene: TRBD1

CDR3nt: TGTGCCAGCAGCTTAACCCGGGGGCAAGAGACCCAGTACTTC
CDR3aa: CASSLTRGQETQYF
abundance: NA
j_gene: TRBJ2-5
v_gene: TRBV5-5
len: 14
d_gene: NA

CDR3nt: TGTGCCAGCAGCGTAGGGCAGCGTGCCCTCGAGACCCAGTACTTC
CDR3aa: CASSVGQRALETQYF
abundance: NA
j_gene: TRBJ2-5
v_gene: TRBV9
len: 15
d_gene: NA

CDR3nt: TGTGCCAGCAGTCTCCTAGCGGGGGGGACACAGTTCACAGATACGCAGTATTTT
CDR3aa: CASSLLAGGTQFTDTQYF
abundance: NA
j_gene: TRBJ2-3
v_gene: TRBV6-2/TRBV6-3
len: 18
d_gene: TRBD2

CDR3nt: TGCGCCAGCAGCCTGGAAACAGGGTTGACTGAAGCTTTCTTT
CDR3aa: CASSLETGLTEAFF
abundance: NA
j_gene: TRBJ1-1
v_gene: TRBV5-1
len: 14
d_gene: NA

CDR3nt: TGTGCCAGCAGCGTAGACCAGGTCACTGAAGCTTTCTTT
CDR3aa: CASSVDQVTEAFF
abundance: NA
j_gene: TRBJ1-1
v_gene: TRBV9
len: 13
d_gene: NA

CDR3nt: TGTGCCAGCAGCTTAGGCGGGATCTCCTACGAGCAGTACTTC
CDR3aa: CASSLGGISYEQYF
abundance: NA
j_gene: TRBJ2-7
v_gene: TRBV5-4
len: 14
d_gene: NA

CDR3nt: TGTGCCAGCAGTATAAGGACAGGGGAAGAGACCCAGTACTTC
CDR3aa: CASSIRTGEETQYF
abundance: NA
j_gene: TRBJ2-5
v_gene: TRBV6-2/TRBV6-3
len: 14
d_gene: TRBD1

CDR3nt: TGTGCCACCAGTGGACAGGAGAGCTATGGCTACACCTTC
CDR3aa: CATSGQESYGYTF
abundance: NA
j_gene: TRBJ1-2
v_gene: TRBV24-1
len: 13
d_gene: NA

CDR3nt: TGCGCCAGCCGGAGGGACGGGGAGCTCAATTGGAATGAGCAGTTCTTC
CDR3aa: CASRRDGELNWNEQFF
abundance: NA
j_gene: TRBJ2-1
v_gene: TRBV5-1
len: 16
d_gene: NA

CDR3nt: TGTGCCAGCAGCAAGATTACAGGGGCCTATGGCTACACCTTC
CDR3aa: CASSKITGAYGYTF
abundance: NA
j_gene: TRBJ1-2
v_gene: TRBV28
len: 14
d_gene: TRBD1

CDR3nt: TGTGCCAGCAGTGATCGGGACAGGAATCTAGCCAAAAACATTCAGTACTTC
CDR3aa: CASSDRDRNLAKNIQYF
abundance: NA
j_gene: TRBJ2-4
v_gene: TRBV2
len: 17
d_gene: TRBD1

CDR3nt: TGTGCCAGCAGCTTCTCAGGTGGTGGGGCCAACGTCCTGACTTTC
CDR3aa: CASSFSGGGANVLTF
abundance: NA
j_gene: TRBJ2-6
v_gene: TRBV5-6
len: 15
d_gene: NA

CDR3nt: TGTGCCAGTATGAGCCGGGACAGGGGAACCCGGTACTATGGCTACACCTTC
CDR3aa: CASMSRDRGTRYYGYTF
abundance: few
j_gene: TRBJ1-2
v_gene: TRBV19
len: 17
d_gene: TRBD1

CDR3nt: TGTGCCAGCCGCCCGGGGGGTCGCGACACTGAAGCTTTCTTT
CDR3aa: CASRPGGRDTEAFF
abundance: NA
j_gene: TRBJ1-1
v_gene: TRBV19
len: 14
d_gene: NA

CDR3nt: TGTGCCAGCAGCAAAGAAAGGACAGGGGTAAACACCATATATTTT
CDR3aa: CASSKERTGVNTIYF
abundance: few
j_gene: TRBJ1-3
v_gene: TRBV21-1
len: 15
d_gene: NA

CDR3nt: TGTGCCAGCCTGAAGAGCTCCTATAATTCACCCCTCCACTTT
CDR3aa: CASLKSSYNSPLHF
abundance: NA
j_gene: TRBJ1-6
v_gene: TRBV5-6
len: 14
d_gene: NA

CDR3nt: TGTGCCACCAGCGGCGACTACACTCATGGGGCCAACGTCCTGACTTTC
CDR3aa: CATSGDYTHGANVLTF
abundance: large
j_gene: TRBJ2-6
v_gene: TRBV24-1
len: 16
d_gene: NA

CDR3nt: TGTGCTAGTCTCCAGGGGAACACTGAAGCTTTCTTT
CDR3aa: CASLQGNTEAFF
abundance: once
j_gene: TRBJ1-1
v_gene: TRBV12-5
len: 12
d_gene: NA

CDR3nt: TGTGCCACCAGTGATTTGCGAGTGGAGACCCAGTACTTC
CDR3aa: CATSDLRVETQYF
abundance: NA
j_gene: TRBJ2-5
v_gene: TRBV24-1
len: 13
d_gene: NA

CDR3nt: TGTGCCAGCAGCCAATGGCAGGGTCTTGAAGCTTTCTTT
CDR3aa: CASSQWQGLEAFF
abundance: NA
j_gene: TRBJ1-1
v_gene: TRBV3-1/TRBV3-2
len: 13
d_gene: NA

CDR3nt: TGCGCCAGCAGCTTGGGACAGGAGTACCAAGAGACCCAGTACTTC
CDR3aa: CASSLGQEYQETQYF
abundance: once
j_gene: TRBJ2-5
v_gene: TRBV5-1
len: 15
d_gene: NA

CDR3nt: TGTGCCAGCGCGAATGAAAAACTGTTTTTT
CDR3aa: CASANEKLFF
abundance: NA
j_gene: TRBJ1-4
v_gene: TRBV28
len: 10
d_gene: NA

CDR3nt: TGTGCCAGCAGTTGGACAGGGGGCCATGAAAAACTGTTTTTT
CDR3aa: CASSWTGGHEKLFF
abundance: NA
j_gene: TRBJ1-4
v_gene: TRBV2
len: 14
d_gene: TRBD1

CDR3nt: TGTGCCAGCAGCTGGACAAATTCACCCCTCCACTTT
CDR3aa: CASSWTNSPLHF
abundance: NA
j_gene: TRBJ1-6
v_gene: TRBV5-6
len: 12
d_gene: NA

CDR3nt: TGTGCCAGCAGCGAACTGGGTGCAGGGGGCGGTACAGATACGCAGTATTTT
CDR3aa: CASSELGAGGGTDTQYF
abundance: NA
j_gene: TRBJ2-3
v_gene: TRBV21-1
len: 17
d_gene: NA

CDR3nt: TGTGCCAGCAGGTGGGAGGGAGAAATCAATCAGCCCCAGCATTTT
CDR3aa: CASRWEGEINQPQHF
abundance: few
j_gene: TRBJ1-5
v_gene: TRBV6-5
len: 15
d_gene: NA

CDR3nt: TGTGCCAGCAGCTTATCTTTAGCAAATGAGCAGTTCTTC
CDR3aa: CASSLSLANEQFF
abundance: NA
j_gene: TRBJ2-1
v_gene: TRBV7-2
len: 13
d_gene: NA

CDR3nt: TGCGCCAGCAGCTTTCTAGAGACCCAGTACTTC
CDR3aa: CASSFLETQYF
abundance: NA
j_gene: TRBJ2-5
v_gene: TRBV5-1
len: 11
d_gene: NA

CDR3nt: TGCGCCAGCAGCCAAGATGTCCACAGCGGGTACGAGCAGTACTTC
CDR3aa: CASSQDVHSGYEQYF
abundance: NA
j_gene: TRBJ2-7
v_gene: TRBV4-1
len: 15
d_gene: NA

CDR3nt: TGTGCCAGCAAGATCGAAAGACAGGGTGACAATGAGCAGTTCTTC
CDR3aa: CASKIERQGDNEQFF
abundance: once
j_gene: TRBJ2-1
v_gene: TRBV2
len: 15
d_gene: TRBD1

CDR3nt: TGCAGCGCGAGGGGGACAGGGGGCGCGAGAGGCTACACCTTC
CDR3aa: CSARGTGGARGYTF
abundance: NA
j_gene: TRBJ1-2
v_gene: TRBV29-1
len: 14
d_gene: TRBD1

CDR3nt: TGTGCCAGCAGTGACGAGGGGACAGGGGGTCATGAGCAGTTCTTC
CDR3aa: CASSDEGTGGHEQFF
abundance: NA
j_gene: TRBJ2-1
v_gene: TRBV6-4
len: 15
d_gene: TRBD1

CDR3nt: TGCGCCAGCAGCCAAGATTTGGAGGACAGGGGGCAATACACTGAAGCTTTCTTT
CDR3aa: CASSQDLEDRGQYTEAFF
abundance: NA
j_gene: TRBJ1-1
v_gene: TRBV4-3
len: 18
d_gene: TRBD1

CDR3nt: TGTGCCAGCAGCTTACTGACTAGCGGGGGCCAAGAGACCCAGTACTTC
CDR3aa: CASSLLTSGGQETQYF
abundance: NA
j_gene: TRBJ2-5
v_gene: TRBV11-2
len: 16
d_gene: TRBD2

CDR3nt: TGTGCCAGCTCACCCGGGACAGGTTACGAGCAGTACTTC
CDR3aa: CASSPGTGYEQYF
abundance: NA
j_gene: TRBJ2-7
v_gene: TRBV18
len: 13
d_gene: TRBD1

CDR3nt: TGTGCCAGCAGCTTAGAGGGGATTCAGCCCCAGCATTTT
CDR3aa: CASSLEGIQPQHF
abundance: once
j_gene: TRBJ1-5
v_gene: TRBV7-2
len: 13
d_gene: NA